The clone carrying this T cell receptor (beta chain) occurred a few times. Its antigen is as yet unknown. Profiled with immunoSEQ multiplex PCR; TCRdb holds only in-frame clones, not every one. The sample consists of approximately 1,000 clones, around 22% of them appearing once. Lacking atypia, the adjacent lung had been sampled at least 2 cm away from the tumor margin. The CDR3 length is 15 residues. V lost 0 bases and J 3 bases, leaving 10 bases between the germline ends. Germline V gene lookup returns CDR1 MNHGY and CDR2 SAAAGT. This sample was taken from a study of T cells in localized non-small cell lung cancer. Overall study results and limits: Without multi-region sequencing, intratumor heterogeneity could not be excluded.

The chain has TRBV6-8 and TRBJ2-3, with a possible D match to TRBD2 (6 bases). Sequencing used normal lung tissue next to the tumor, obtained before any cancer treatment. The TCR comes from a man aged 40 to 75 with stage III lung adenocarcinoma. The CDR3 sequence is CASSYSDGSTDTQYF. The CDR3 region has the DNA TGTGCCAGCAGTTACTCGGACGGGAGTACAGATACGCAGTATTTT.